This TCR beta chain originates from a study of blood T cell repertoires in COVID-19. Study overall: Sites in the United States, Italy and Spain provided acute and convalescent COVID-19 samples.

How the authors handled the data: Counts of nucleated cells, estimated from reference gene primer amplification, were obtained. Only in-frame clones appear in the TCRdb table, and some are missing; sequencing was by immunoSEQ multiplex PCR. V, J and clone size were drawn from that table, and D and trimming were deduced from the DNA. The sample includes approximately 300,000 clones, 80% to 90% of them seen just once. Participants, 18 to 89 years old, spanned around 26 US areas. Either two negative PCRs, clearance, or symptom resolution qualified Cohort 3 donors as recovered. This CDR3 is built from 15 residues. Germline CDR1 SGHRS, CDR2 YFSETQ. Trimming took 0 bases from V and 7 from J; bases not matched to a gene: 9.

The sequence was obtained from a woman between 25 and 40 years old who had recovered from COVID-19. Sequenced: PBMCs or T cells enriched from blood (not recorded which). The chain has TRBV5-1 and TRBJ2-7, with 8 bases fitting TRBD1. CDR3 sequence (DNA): TGCGCCAGCAGCTTGGCCCCCCAGGGGGCGGCGGAGCAGTACTTC. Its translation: CASSLAPQGAAEQYF.